One and the same sample provided the 31 T cell receptor beta chains below, sequenced in a study of shared clonotypes between healthy human individuals. Assay used: immunoSEQ multiplex PCR; TCRdb lists only in-frame clones, some missing. Seen here are some 480,000 clones, around 79% observed once, and the top ten hold approximately 12%. Sequencing used PBMCs. The source is a woman aged 40 to 50 in good health. Some clones in this sample may be carry-over from other donors' samples.

The rearrangement links TRBV9 to TRBJ1-2, with a possible D match to TRBD1 (5 bases). The length of the CDR3 is 14 residues. V dropped 4 bases and J dropped 10 bases, with 20 bases sitting between them. Looked up from germline, CDR1 is SGDLS and CDR2 is YYNGEE. The CDR3 DNA reads as TGTGCCAGCAGCTCGGGACCCGAAAAGGCCTCCTACACCTTC. This sequence encodes CASSSGPEKASYTF.

This clone was seen more than once but under ten times. V usage is TRBV4-3 and J usage is TRBJ2-3; D gene uncertain. The germline V gene has CDR1 LGHNA and CDR2 YSLEER. The CDR3 is 15 amino acids. The V end lost 1 base, the J end lost 3 bases, and 11 bases lay between the germline ends. The CDR3 coding sequence is TGCGCCAGCAGCCAAGTCAACCACGGTACAGATACGCAGTATTTT. As protein: CASSQVNHGTDTQYF.

V gene TRBV6-6 combines with J gene TRBJ2-4; 9 bases map to TRBD1. The junction had 7 bases not matched to a gene; V was cut back by 6 bases and J by 1 base. In germline, CDR1 is MNHNY, CDR2 SVGAGI (reference sequence). The length of the CDR3 is 16 residues. CDR3 nucleotides: TGTGCCAGCAGGGACGGACAGGGGATTGCCAAAAACATTCAGTACTTC. It specifies CASRDGQGIAKNIQYF.

The CDR3 here is CASRFTATNEKLFF. CDR3 DNA sequence: TGTGCCAGCAGGTTCACGGCAACTAATGAAAAACTGTTTTTT. The chain links TRBV6-5 to TRBJ1-4, with D unclear. This CDR3 comprises 14 residues. Trimming stripped 6 bases from V and 0 bases from J, with 8 bases between. Germline CDR1 reads MNHEY; CDR2 reads SVGAGI.

The rearrangement uses TRBV7-9 and TRBJ1-5; D not certain. CDR3 length equals 12 residues. Germline CDR1 reads SEHNR; CDR2 reads FQNEAQ (reference sequence). V was shortened by 1 base and J by 6 bases, with 4 bases between the two germline ends. CDR3 residues: CASSLEVQPQHF. For the CDR3, the DNA is TGTGCCAGCAGCTTAGAGGTTCAGCCCCAGCATTTT.

This clone occurred once. V usage is TRBV28 and J usage is TRBJ2-7, with 10 positions matching TRBD1. Germline V lookup: CDR1 MDHEN, CDR2 SYDVKM. Unmatched junction bases numbered 3, after V lost 1 base and J lost 3 bases. CDR3 length equals 15 residues. The CDR3 nucleotides read TGTGCCAGCAGTTTATTAGGGACAGGGGACTACGAGCAGTACTTC. It specifies CASSLLGTGDYEQYF.

V is TRBV6-6 and J is TRBJ1-4; the D gene is possibly TRBD1 (5 bases). The CDR3 is 13 amino acids. Germline-derived CDR1 and CDR2 are MNHNY and SVGAGI (reference sequence). In nucleotides, the CDR3 is TGTGCGACCCGGGGGGAAGACAATGAAAAACTGTTTTTT. Its protein product is CATRGEDNEKLFF.

This clone has a handful of counts. The chain has TRBV4-3 and TRBJ2-1; tentatively, D is TRBD1 (5 bases). Germline-derived CDR1 and CDR2 are LGHNA and YSLEER. V was pared by 4 bases and J by 12 bases, with 16 bases between. There are 13 residues in the CDR3. CDR3 sequence: CASSPLGQTGQFF. The CDR3 DNA follows: TGCGCCAGCAGCCCACTCGGACAAACGGGGCAGTTCTTC.

This clone was seen once. This chain joins TRBV2 and TRBJ2-3; 12 positions agree with TRBD2. The CDR3 extends over 15 amino acids. Germline-derived CDR1 and CDR2 are SNHLY and FYNNEI. V dropped 6 bases and J dropped 5; count of bases not matched to a gene: 6. CDR3 nucleotides: TGTGCCAGCAGACTAGCGGGAGGAGGAGGAGATACGCAGTATTTT. As protein: CASRLAGGGGDTQYF.

The gene calls are TRBV29-1 and TRBJ2-5; no clear D gene. Germline V gene sequence: CDR1 SQVTM, CDR2 ANQGSEA. Trimming stripped 4 bases from V and 0 bases from J, with 9 bases between. The length of the CDR3 is 13 residues. The CDR3 DNA reads as TGCAGCGTTGCAAAGGCAGACCAAGAGACCCAGTACTTC. Its translation: CSVAKADQETQYF.

In regard to this clone: A far larger clone is a single base away, which makes a read error likely. J is TRBJ2-7 and V is TRBV15; D is undetermined. The germline gives CDR1 LNHNV, CDR2 YYDKDF (reference sequence). V gave up 2 bases and J gave up 5 bases, with 10 bases separating them. This CDR3 spans 13 amino acids. The CDR3 sequence is CATSRYNADEQYF. CDR3 in DNA: TGTGCCACCAGCAGATACAACGCCGACGAGCAGTACTTC. The full variable domain, with the rest looked up from reference TRBV15 and TRBJ2-7, is DAMVIQNPRYQVTQFGKPVTLSCSQTLNHNVMYWYQQKSSQAPKLLFHYYDKDFNNEADTPDNFQSRRPNTSFCFLDIRSPGLGDTAMYLCATSRYNADEQYFGPGTRLTVT.

This chain connects TRBV27 to TRBJ2-3; D possibly corresponds to TRBD1 (5 bases). Trimming removed 0 bases from V and 2 bases from J, with 18 bases in between. This CDR3 is built from 18 residues. Germline values: CDR1 MNHEY, CDR2 SMNVEV (reference sequence). CDR3 region: CASSLSAVRGRATDTQYF. For the CDR3, the DNA is TGTGCCAGCAGTTTATCTGCAGTAAGAGGCAGGGCCACAGATACGCAGTATTTT.

This clone was seen a handful of times. J is TRBJ2-7 and V is TRBV27, with TRBD1 matching 8 bases. CDR1 is MNHEY, CDR2 SMNVEV, per germline (reference sequence). CDR3 length equals 14 residues. The V segment lost 5 bases and the J segment 3 bases; nucleotides outside the gene matches: 6. Written as DNA, the CDR3 is TGTGCCAGCAGTCCGTGGACAGGGAGCTACGAGCAGTACTTC. It yields the protein CASSPWTGSYEQYF.

The V gene is TRBV19, the J gene TRBJ2-1; D not resolved. With 3 bases removed from V and 7 bases from J, the gap between germline ends came to 10 bases. The germline gives CDR1 LNHDA, CDR2 SQIVND (reference sequence). The CDR3 has 13 residues. The CDR3 coding sequence is TGTGCCAGTAGTATGGGGTGGAGAAATGAGCAGTTCTTC. It codes for CASSMGWRNEQFF.

There are many counts of this clone. This chain links TRBV5-6 with TRBJ2-5; D possibly corresponds to TRBD1 (5 bases). The germline CDR1 and CDR2 sequences are SGHDT and YYEEEE. The ends were cut back, 4 bases at V and 4 bases at J, with 11 bases in the middle. The CDR3 totals 13 residues. Written as DNA, the CDR3 is TGTGCCAGCAGCAAAAGGGGTGGAGAGACCCAGTACTTC. Translating gives CASSKRGGETQYF. Together with reference TRBV5-6 and TRBJ2-5, the CDR3 gives the full variable domain: DAGVTQSPTHLIKTRGQQVTLRCSPKSGHDTVSWYQQALGQGPQFIFQYYEEEERQRGNFPDRFSGHQFPNYSSELNVNALLLGDSALYLCASSKRGGETQYFGPGTRLLVL.

The chain links TRBV19 to TRBJ1-1, with 9 bases matching TRBD1. The CDR3 totals 15 residues. Germline trimming cut 7 bases from V and 1 base from J; bases unmatched to any gene: 7. Per germline, CDR1 LNHDA and CDR2 SQIVND (reference sequence). CDR3 sequence reads: CASKLQGAWNTEAFF. CDR3 DNA sequence: TGTGCCAGTAAGCTACAGGGGGCTTGGAACACTGAAGCTTTCTTT.

This clone has only one observation. The chain couples TRBV5-1 to TRBJ1-2; D might be TRBD1 (5 bases). The CDR3 contains 16 residues. In germline, CDR1 is SGHRS, CDR2 YFSETQ. Trimming stripped 0 bases from V and 0 bases from J, with 12 bases between. The DNA for the CDR3 is TGCGCCAGCAGCTTGGCTGTGGGGACCACTAACTATGGCTACACCTTC. Translated, it gives CASSLAVGTTNYGYTF. The whole variable domain, filled in from reference TRBV5-1 and TRBJ1-2, reads KAGVTQTPRYLIKTRGQQVTLSCSPISGHRSVSWYQQTPGQGLQFLFEYFSETQRNKGNFPGRFSGRQFSNSRSEMNVSTLELGDSALYLCASSLAVGTTNYGYTFGSGTRLTVV.

The chain recombines TRBV5-1 with TRBJ2-1; D gene uncertain. V dropped 4 bases and J dropped 2 bases, with 7 bases sitting between them. Germline values: CDR1 SGHRS, CDR2 YFSETQ. The CDR3 loop spans 13 amino acids. The CDR3 region is CASSLDTYNEQFF. CDR3 sequence (DNA): TGCGCCAGCAGCCTAGACACCTACAATGAGCAGTTCTTC.

The chain couples TRBV18 to TRBJ2-5, with no clear D. CDR1 is KGHSH and CDR2 is LQKENI in the germline V gene. Trimming removed 3 bases at V and 5 bases at J, with 13 bases between. The CDR3 sequence is 14 residues long. The CDR3 DNA follows: TGTGCCAGCTCACCGTCGTCTAGACCGGAGACCCAGTACTTC. The encoded protein is CASSPSSRPETQYF.

The chain recombines TRBV19 with TRBJ2-3; D unclear. The V end was cut by 7 bases, the J end by 1 base, with 12 bases between. From germline, CDR1 is LNHDA and CDR2 SQIVND (reference sequence). The CDR3 covers 14 residues. The CDR3 nucleotides are TGTGCCAGTACGGTGGGGTTTGGCACAGATACGCAGTATTTT. This sequence encodes CASTVGFGTDTQYF.

V usage is TRBV18 and J usage is TRBJ2-7, with D possibly matching TRBD1 (5 bases). The CDR3 length is 15 residues. Per germline, CDR1 KGHSH and CDR2 LQKENI. V lost 4 bases and J 2 bases, leaving 15 bases between the germline ends. DNA for the CDR3: TGTGCCAGCTCACGTGACAGTAGCTCGGCCTACGAGCAGTACTTC. It yields the protein CASSRDSSSAYEQYF.

The CDR3 sequence is CASSRGGTVNSYEQYF. CDR3 bases: TGTGCCAGCAGCCGGGGCGGGACAGTGAACTCCTACGAGCAGTACTTC. This sequence joins TRBV5-6 and TRBJ2-7; D is possibly TRBD1 (7 bases). The germline V gene encodes CDR1 SGHDT and CDR2 YYEEEE. The CDR3 runs 16 residues. V shed 4 bases and J shed 0 bases, with 17 bases lying between them.

The rearrangement joins TRBV6-1 to TRBJ2-7; unclear D gene. The germline V and J ends were trimmed by 0 bases and 1 base, with 7 bases remaining between them. This CDR3 contains 14 residues. Per the germline V gene, CDR1 is MNHNS and CDR2 is SASEGT. CDR3 sequence (DNA): TGTGCCAGCAGTGAAGCTCCAGGTTCCTACGAGCAGTACTTC. This sequence encodes CASSEAPGSYEQYF.

V gene TRBV23-1 combines with J gene TRBJ2-7; perhaps TRBD1 as D (6 bases). TRBV23-1 counts as an open reading frame of uncertain function. The V and J ends lost 1 base and 1 base respectively, with 20 bases between them. CDR3 length: 18 amino acids. The CDR3 loop is CASSQFGDKARKSYEQYF. The CDR3 bases are TGCGCCAGCAGTCAATTCGGGGACAAGGCCCGCAAATCCTACGAGCAGTACTTC.

The V call is TRBV21-1, the J call TRBJ2-1; the D call of TRBD2 is as the table states it, not checked on the DNA. TRBV21-1 has pseudogene status. The CDR3 length is 16 residues. The CDR3 region has the DNA TGTGCCAGCAGCTCCATGGCATCAGCGGGCTACAATGAGCAGTTCTTC. This encodes CASSSMASAGYNEQFF.

The chain employs TRBV10-3 and TRBJ2-2; D perhaps matches TRBD1 (6 bases). The CDR3 spans 14 residues. Trimming pared 7 bases from V and 3 bases from J, leaving 12 bases between. Per germline, CDR1 ENHRY and CDR2 SYGVKD. The CDR3, as DNA: TGTGCCATCACCCCTTCAGGGGACACCGGGGAGCTGTTTTTT. As protein: CAITPSGDTGELFF.

This clone was seen only a few times. The rearrangement links TRBV30 to TRBJ1-2, with no clear D. The CDR3 is 14 residues long. Germline V lookup: CDR1 GTSNPN, CDR2 SVGIG (reference sequence). The V gene lost 2 bases and the J gene lost 1 base, with 11 bases spanning the gap. CDR3 nucleotide sequence: TGTGCCTGGAGTTATCCGCTCGTTAACTATGGCTACACCTTC. Its translation is CAWSYPLVNYGYTF.

The chain joins TRBV5-1 to TRBJ2-1; 11 bases are shared with TRBD2. V was pared by 5 bases and J by 4 bases, with 5 bases of the junction left unmatched. Germline CDR1 and CDR2: SGHRS and YFSETQ. CDR3 length equals 15 residues. The CDR3 protein is CASSQTSGEYNEQFF. As DNA, the CDR3 is TGCGCCAGCAGTCAGACTAGCGGGGAATACAATGAGCAGTTCTTC.

This clone was detected ten times or more. V and J are TRBV14 and TRBJ1-2; D gene unclear. There are 12 residues in the CDR3. Trimming took 6 bases from V and 4 from J, leaving 9 bases between them. Germline lookup yields CDR1 SGHDN and CDR2 FVKESK. CDR3 sequence: CASSKPGYGYTF. In DNA, the CDR3 is TGTGCCAGCAGTAAACCTGGCTATGGCTACACCTTC.

The chain uses TRBV11-1 and TRBJ2-3, with D unclear. Germline V gives CDR1 SGHAT, CDR2 FQDESV (reference sequence). The CDR3 is 14 amino acids. V shed 1 base and J shed 3 bases, with 8 bases lying between them. The CDR3 here is CASSLGLGTDTQYF. The DNA of the CDR3 is TGTGCCAGCAGCTTAGGTCTCGGAACAGATACGCAGTATTTT.

This chain connects TRBV11-2 to TRBJ2-7; D may correspond to TRBD1 or TRBD2 (5 bases each). The CDR3 contains 14 residues. Germline-derived CDR1 and CDR2 are SGHAT and FQNNGV. Trimming left V 4 bases short and J 2 bases short, with 12 bases between. CDR3 nucleotide sequence: TGTGCCAGCAGCTACGGGACGCCTACCTACGAGCAGTACTTC. It yields the protein CASSYGTPTYEQYF.